Following are 8 T cell receptor beta chains from one sample sequenced in a study of cytomegalovirus exposure and HLA in healthy donors. Primers for the PCR totalled 60 Vbeta and 13 Jbeta. Sequenced by immunoSEQ multiplex PCR; TCRdb stores in-frame clones only, minus some. The repertoire holds about 65,000 clones, with approximately 82% as singletons. Sequenced input: PBMCs. The receptors originated from a girl between 10 and 17 years old in good health and CMV-seropositive.

J is TRBJ2-1 and V is TRBV4-3; 8 positions agree with TRBD2. The V and J ends lost 0 bases and 4 bases, in that order; junction bases with no gene match: 5. The CDR3 extends over 16 amino acids. The germline gives CDR1 LGHNA, CDR2 YSLEER. DNA of the CDR3: TGCGCCAGCAGCCAAGATAGTAGCGGGAATTACAATGAGCAGTTCTTC. Its translation: CASSQDSSGNYNEQFF.

The CDR3 region is CASTSPGRGQPQHF. The CDR3 nucleotides read TGTGCCAGTACTAGTCCTGGGAGGGGTCAGCCCCAGCATTTT. The J gene is TRBJ1-5, the V gene TRBV19; possible D gene TRBD1, 5 bases. Between the trimmed V and J ends, which lost 7 bases and 6 bases, there was a span of 16 bases. The CDR3 has 14 amino acids. Germline V CDR1 and CDR2: LNHDA, SQIVND (reference sequence).

This rearrangement joins TRBV6-1 to TRBJ1-1; TRBD1 is a possible D gene (6 bases). CDR3 length: 14 residues. Trimming removed 4 bases from V and 1 base from J, with 10 bases in between. Germline loops: CDR1 MNHNS, CDR2 SASEGT. The CDR3 DNA is TGTGCCAGCAGTGCACTGACAGGGAACACTGAAGCTTTCTTT. Encoded protein: CASSALTGNTEAFF.

The chain combines TRBV6-1 with TRBJ1-2; unclear D gene. This CDR3 contains 10 residues. Germline-derived CDR1 and CDR2 are MNHNS and SASEGT. Trimming left V 3 bases short and J 8 bases short, with 4 bases between. This CDR3 reads CASSDLGYTF. DNA for the CDR3: TGTGCCAGCAGTGACCTCGGCTACACCTTC.

The chain employs TRBV15 and TRBJ2-1; 8 bases map to TRBD2. J gave up 5 bases and V 0 bases, and 3 bases lay outside the gene matches. The CDR3 runs 15 residues. Looked up from germline, CDR1 is LNHNV and CDR2 is YYDKDF (reference sequence). CDR3 region: CATSRDYSGDNEQFF. As DNA, the CDR3 is TGTGCCACCAGCAGAGATTATAGCGGGGACAATGAGCAGTTCTTC.

The chain uses TRBV10-3 and TRBJ1-2; TRBD1 agrees at 9 bases. The germline V gene has CDR1 ENHRY and CDR2 SYGVKD. V was pared by 7 bases and J by 5 bases, with 20 bases of the junction left unmatched. The CDR3 is 18 residues long. The CDR3 loop reads CAINGPLRTGEVKYGYTF. CDR3 nucleotides: TGTGCCATCAATGGACCACTTAGGACAGGGGAAGTAAAATATGGCTACACCTTC.

This sequence joins TRBV30 and TRBJ2-7, with 11 bases identical to TRBD2. Germline V gives CDR1 GTSNPN, CDR2 SVGIG (reference sequence). This CDR3 contains 17 residues. The CDR3 sequence is CASSGLAGGPGAYEQYF. CDR3 nucleotides: TGTGCTTCCTCGGGGCTAGCGGGAGGCCCGGGGGCCTACGAGCAGTACTTC.

The chain joins TRBV30 to TRBJ2-3; the match to TRBD2 covers 9 bases. The junction had 5 bases not matched to a gene; V was cut back by 3 bases and J by 4 bases. Germline values: CDR1 GTSNPN, CDR2 SVGIG (reference sequence). There are 14 residues in the CDR3. CDR3 in DNA: TGTGCCTGGAGCGCCCGGACTAGCGCAGATACGCAGTATTTT. Residues: CAWSARTSADTQYF.